A single sample gave rise to the 32 T cell receptor beta chains below, sequenced in a study of blood T cell repertoires in COVID-19. Sequenced by immunoSEQ multiplex PCR; TCRdb stores in-frame clones only, minus some. The table shows around 100,000 clones, with 85% occurring only once. Source material: peripheral blood. These receptors came from an older woman with active or convalescent COVID-19.

The chain is built from TRBV19 and TRBJ1-2; the D gene is possibly TRBD1 (5 bases). V was cut by 7 bases and J by 8 bases, with 11 bases left in between. CDR1 and CDR2 (germline): LNHDA, SQIVND (reference sequence). The length of the CDR3 is 11 residues. DNA of the CDR3: TGTGCCAGTAACGATGACAGAGGCTACACCTTC. It is translated as CASNDDRGYTF.

The V and J genes are TRBV19 and TRBJ2-7, with 7 bases that match TRBD1. Germline CDR1 and CDR2: LNHDA and SQIVND (reference sequence). The CDR3 spans 13 residues. Trimming at V came to 6 bases and at J to 2 bases, leaving 4 bases not matched to a gene. The CDR3 nucleotides read TGTGCCAGTAGGCAGACAGGGACCTACGAGCAGTACTTC. As protein: CASRQTGTYEQYF.

The CDR3 spells CASRPGTGELFF. CDR3 DNA: TGTGCCAGCAGACCCGGCACCGGGGAGCTGTTTTTT. This chain connects TRBV2 to TRBJ2-2; the D is unclear. CDR1 is SNHLY and CDR2 is FYNNEI in the germline V gene. This CDR3 region has 12 residues. V lost 6 bases to trimming and J lost 4 bases, with 6 bases between them. The complete variable domain, with remaining parts taken from reference TRBV2 and TRBJ2-2, reads EPEVTQTPSHQVTQMGQEVILRCVPISNHLYFYWYRQILGQKVEFLVSFYNNEISEKSEIFDDQFSVERPDGSNFTLKIRSTKLEDSAMYFCASRPGTGELFFGEGSRLTVL.

This clone was recorded a few times. CDR3 sequence reads: CASSLYRVDTEAFF. CDR3 coding DNA: TGTGCCAGCAGCTTATACAGGGTTGACACTGAAGCTTTCTTT. The V call is TRBV7-2, the J call TRBJ1-1; D perhaps matches TRBD1 (6 bases). The V end was cut by 2 bases, the J end by 3 bases, with 10 bases between. The CDR3 sequence is 14 residues long. Per germline, CDR1 SGHTA and CDR2 FQGNSA.

This clone was seen once. The chain joins TRBV18 to TRBJ2-1, with 8 bases that match TRBD1. The ends lost 4 bases at V and 10 bases at J; junction bases unmatched: 9. The V gene's germline CDR1 is KGHSH and CDR2 LQKENI. CDR3 length: 14 amino acids. This CDR3 reads CASSQGTGLVEQFF. The CDR3 region has the DNA TGTGCCAGCTCACAAGGGACAGGTTTGGTCGAGCAGTTCTTC.

The chain joins TRBV7-6 to TRBJ2-7; 15 nucleotides line up with TRBD2. Germline lookup yields CDR1 SGHVS and CDR2 FNYEAQ. V lost 5 bases to trimming and J lost 5 bases; unmatched junction nucleotides: 7. This CDR3 is 16 amino acids long. The CDR3 DNA reads as TGTGCCAGCAGCCCGGGACTAGCGGGAGGTAGCAACGAGCAGTACTTC. As protein: CASSPGLAGGSNEQYF.

This clone was seen more than once but under ten times. The chain couples TRBV19 to TRBJ1-2; D is possibly TRBD1 (6 bases). This CDR3 region has 14 residues. Between the trimmed V and J ends, which lost 5 bases and 5 bases, there was a span of 15 bases. Per the germline V gene, CDR1 is LNHDA and CDR2 is SQIVND (reference sequence). CDR3 sequence reads: CASSATGSRYGYTF. The CDR3 coding sequence is TGTGCCAGTAGTGCAACAGGGTCGAGGTATGGCTACACCTTC.

The CDR3 nucleotides read TGCGCCAGCAGCCCATCAACAGGGAATCAGCCCCAGCATTTT. Translation: CASSPSTGNQPQHF. The J gene is TRBJ1-5, the V gene TRBV4-3, with a tentative D call TRBD1 (6 bases). Trimming cost V 4 bases and J 4 bases, with 11 bases left between them. Germline-derived CDR1 and CDR2 are LGHNA and YSLEER. This CDR3 has 14 residues.

The V and J genes are TRBV5-1 and TRBJ1-5, with TRBD1 matching 9 bases. This CDR3 region has 14 residues. The ends lost 4 bases at V and 4 bases at J; junction bases unmatched: 3. CDR1 is SGHRS, CDR2 YFSETQ, per germline. The CDR3 DNA reads as TGCGCCAGCAGCGATGGACAGGGGAATCAGCCCCAGCATTTT. Translation gives CASSDGQGNQPQHF. Drawing the rest from reference TRBV5-1 and TRBJ1-5, the complete variable domain is KAGVTQTPRYLIKTRGQQVTLSCSPISGHRSVSWYQQTPGQGLQFLFEYFSETQRNKGNFPGRFSGRQFSNSRSEMNVSTLELGDSALYLCASSDGQGNQPQHFGDGTRLSIL.

This chain joins TRBV11-2 and TRBJ1-1; 7 nucleotides align to TRBD1. Germline lookup yields CDR1 SGHAT and CDR2 FQNNGV. The CDR3 length is 15 residues. J gave up 1 base and V 4 bases, and 6 bases lay outside the gene matches. CDR3 coding DNA: TGTGCCAGCAGCTCCAACACAGGGGCGAACACTGAAGCTTTCTTT. It encodes CASSSNTGANTEAFF.

This chain uses TRBV11-2 with TRBJ2-5, with TRBD1 matching 7 bases. In germline, CDR1 is SGHAT, CDR2 FQNNGV. V lost 5 bases and J lost 4; bases outside the gene matches: 13. The CDR3 runs to 16 residues. DNA of the CDR3: TGTGCCAGCAGCACCAGAAAACAGGGGTGGACAGAGACCCAGTACTTC. Translating gives CASSTRKQGWTETQYF.

The chain is built from TRBV20-1 and TRBJ1-5; 7 positions match TRBD1. V was pared by 5 bases and J by 9 bases, with 1 base of the junction left unmatched. Germline assignment: CDR1 DFQATT and CDR2 SNEGSKA (reference sequence). This CDR3 is built from 10 residues. CDR3 amino acids: CSAGQVPQHF. In nucleotides, the CDR3 is TGCAGTGCTGGACAGGTGCCCCAGCATTTT.

This clone appeared a few times. The gene calls are TRBV7-2 and TRBJ2-2, with D perhaps TRBD2 (6 bases). CDR1 and CDR2 from the germline V gene are SGHTA and FQGNSA. Trimming stripped 1 base from V and 7 bases from J, with 10 bases between. The CDR3 consists of 14 residues. This chain's CDR3 is CASSLVGSGGELFF. The CDR3 nucleotides read TGTGCCAGCAGCTTAGTCGGGAGCGGCGGGGAGCTGTTTTTT. The complete variable domain, with remaining parts taken from reference TRBV7-2 and TRBJ2-2, reads GAGVSQSPSNKVTEKGKDVELRCDPISGHTALYWYRQSLGQGLEFLIYFQGNSAPDKSGLPSDRFSAERTGGSVSTLTIQRTQQEDSAVYLCASSLVGSGGELFFGEGSRLTVL.

V usage is TRBV4-1 and J usage is TRBJ1-6, with D uncertain. The germline V gene encodes CDR1 MGHRA and CDR2 YSYEKL. The V end lost 0 bases, the J end lost 8 bases, and 5 bases lay between the germline ends. The CDR3 runs to 13 residues. Written as DNA, the CDR3 is TGCGCCAGCAGCCAAGAACGGGATTCACCCCTCCACTTT. As protein: CASSQERDSPLHF.

The V gene is TRBV25-1, the J gene TRBJ2-7; tentative D call: TRBD1 (6 bases). CDR1 and CDR2 from the germline V gene are MGHDK and SYGVNS. This CDR3 is built from 14 residues. Trimming pared 2 bases from V and 0 bases from J, leaving 8 bases between. For the CDR3, the DNA is TGTGCCAGCAGTGAACCAGGGGACTCCTACGAGCAGTACTTC. Protein product: CASSEPGDSYEQYF.

V gene TRBV19 combines with J gene TRBJ2-5, with D tentatively TRBD1 (6 bases). The germline gives CDR1 LNHDA, CDR2 SQIVND (reference sequence). V was pared by 4 bases and J by 4 bases, with 22 bases between. The CDR3 is 17 amino acids. The CDR3 DNA reads TGTGCCAGTAGTAGATGGAAGTCACAGGGATTATCAGAGACCCAGTACTTC. Protein product: CASSRWKSQGLSETQYF.

The V gene is TRBV4-1, the J gene TRBJ2-7, with 7 bases identical to TRBD2. Germline V gene data show CDR1 as MGHRA and CDR2 as YSYEKL. With V trimmed by 4 bases and J by 0 bases, 9 bases remained unmatched. The CDR3 loop spans 16 amino acids. The CDR3 DNA reads TGCGCCAGCAGCCCCAAGCGGGGAGGGCCCTCCTACGAGCAGTACTTC. It specifies CASSPKRGGPSYEQYF.

This clone has just a few counts. The chain joins TRBV24-1 to TRBJ2-1; D is unclear. CDR1 KGHDR and CDR2 SFDVKD come from the germline V gene. This CDR3 comprises 12 residues. The CDR3 region has the DNA TGTGACTTGGGTCCTAGACGCAATGAGCAGTTCTTC. Translation gives CDLGPRRNEQFF.

The rearrangement uses TRBV5-1 and TRBJ1-3; no clear D. Germline CDR1 reads SGHRS; CDR2 reads YFSETQ. Deletions cut 4 bases from V and 0 bases from J, with 11 bases between. CDR3 length: 15 amino acids. Here the CDR3 reads CASSLDRSSGNTIYF. For the CDR3, the DNA is TGCGCCAGCAGCCTGGACCGGAGCTCTGGAAACACCATATATTTT.

V usage is TRBV6-5 and J usage is TRBJ2-3; a weak D match, TRBD1 (5 bases). Trimming removed 0 bases from V and 8 bases from J, with 9 bases in between. This CDR3 contains 13 residues. Germline lookup yields CDR1 MNHEY and CDR2 SVGAGI. The CDR3 loop is CASSYSEDSTQYF. The DNA for the CDR3 is TGTGCCAGCAGTTACTCGGAAGACAGTACGCAGTATTTT.

The gene calls are TRBV7-2 and TRBJ1-2; 8 bases line up with TRBD1. CDR3 size: 15 residues. Germline V gives CDR1 SGHTA, CDR2 FQGNSA. Unmatched junction bases numbered 12, after V lost 5 bases and J lost 7 bases. CDR3 residues: CASSISPDRDGGYTF. In nucleotides, the CDR3 is TGTGCCAGCAGCATTAGCCCGGACAGGGATGGTGGCTACACCTTC.

The rearrangement links TRBV2 to TRBJ1-2; 9 bases line up with TRBD1. Germline CDR1 SNHLY, CDR2 FYNNEI. V trimming: 8 bases; J trimming: 7 bases; junction bases outside the gene matches: 5. CDR3 length: 12 amino acids. DNA of the CDR3: TGTGCCAGCGCTACAGGGGGCGGTGGCTACACCTTC. As protein: CASATGGGGYTF.

About this clone: This same CDR3 is encoded by further DNA sequences in the sample. This chain uses TRBV7-9 with TRBJ2-7; TRBD2 aligns across 10 bases. Germline CDR1 and CDR2: SEHNR and FQNEAQ (reference sequence). V shed 1 base and J 6 bases; nucleotides not matched to a gene: 6. The CDR3 is made up of 15 amino acids. The CDR3 region is CASSLGLAGVGEQYF. The CDR3, as DNA: TGTGCCAGCAGCTTAGGGCTAGCGGGAGTAGGCGAGCAGTACTTC.

The rearrangement uses TRBV7-9 and TRBJ2-5, with D perhaps TRBD1 (6 bases). Germline CDR1 SEHNR, CDR2 FQNEAQ (reference sequence). The CDR3 runs to 15 residues. V dropped 1 base and J dropped 5 bases, with 14 bases sitting between them. CDR3 nucleotide sequence: TGTGCCAGCAGCTTAGGAAGGGGGTACGTGGAGACCCAGTACTTC. This gives the protein CASSLGRGYVETQYF.

The V gene is TRBV27, the J gene TRBJ1-5, with D possibly being TRBD1 (6 bases). V was pared by 2 bases and J by 4 bases, with 12 bases between. The CDR3 has 15 amino acids. The germline V gene has CDR1 MNHEY and CDR2 SMNVEV (reference sequence). Here the CDR3 reads CASSLIRGSNQPQHF. Here the CDR3 DNA reads TGTGCCAGCAGTTTAATCAGGGGAAGTAATCAGCCCCAGCATTTT.

The chain has TRBV11-3 and TRBJ2-1; TRBD2 matches 7 bases. J was trimmed by 9 bases and V by 4 bases; bases with no gene match: 12. This CDR3 has 15 residues. CDR1 and CDR2 (germline): SGHNT, YENEEA. The CDR3 DNA follows: TGTGCCAGCAGCTATCAGGCGGGGGTAGGTTTTGAGCAGTTCTTC. The encoded protein is CASSYQAGVGFEQFF.

In its sample, this clone was seen once. The V call is TRBV28, the J call TRBJ1-6, with 7 bases identical to TRBD1. J was trimmed by 10 bases and V by 2 bases; bases with no gene match: 8. Germline V CDR1 and CDR2: MDHEN, SYDVKM. This CDR3 is built from 15 residues. This CDR3 is CASSLVQGEGSPLHF. The CDR3 DNA is TGTGCCAGCAGTTTAGTCCAGGGGGAAGGGTCACCCCTCCACTTT.

This clone was observed once. The gene calls are TRBV18 and TRBJ2-1; 9 bases line up with TRBD1. The germline CDR1 and CDR2 sequences are KGHSH and LQKENI. Germline trimming cut 5 bases from V and 9 bases from J; bases unmatched to any gene: 5. The CDR3 loop spans 13 amino acids. The CDR3 reads CASSGTGLGEQFF. Here the CDR3 DNA reads TGTGCCAGCTCAGGGACAGGGTTGGGTGAGCAGTTCTTC.

This clone was found once. The chain combines TRBV7-2 with TRBJ2-1, with 13 nucleotides matching TRBD2. The CDR3 is made up of 15 amino acids. Looked up from germline, CDR1 is SGHTA and CDR2 is FQGNSA. Trimming took 2 bases from V and 10 from J; bases not matched to a gene: 5. In DNA, the CDR3 is TGTGCCAGCAGCTTATCGCGGACTAGCGGGGGCGAGCAGTTCTTC. This encodes CASSLSRTSGGEQFF.

The chain combines TRBV18 with TRBJ2-7; D might be TRBD1 (5 bases). Germline V gene data show CDR1 as KGHSH and CDR2 as LQKENI. The CDR3 extends over 15 amino acids. Trimming removed 6 bases from V and 4 bases from J, with 19 bases in between. The CDR3 DNA sequence: TGTGCCAGCTCCCGCCCTATTTCAGGGATATACGAGCAGTACTTC. This codes for CASSRPISGIYEQYF.

The chain has TRBV19 and TRBJ1-2, with D maybe TRBD1 (6 bases). Germline V gives CDR1 LNHDA, CDR2 SQIVND (reference sequence). The V gene lost 10 bases and the J gene lost 4 bases, with 16 bases spanning the gap. The CDR3 runs 13 residues. The CDR3 nucleotides are TGTGCCACCCACCCGGACAGCCTCTATGGCTACACCTTC. The encoded protein is CATHPDSLYGYTF.

This chain joins TRBV28 and TRBJ1-2; D is undetermined. Germline V CDR1 and CDR2: MDHEN, SYDVKM. The CDR3 contains 14 residues. The germline V and J ends were trimmed by 3 bases and 4 bases, with 12 bases remaining between them. Here the CDR3 reads CASSFIQVGYGYTF. The DNA for the CDR3 is TGTGCCAGCAGTTTCATTCAGGTTGGCTATGGCTACACCTTC.